These 16 T cell receptor beta chains came from one sample sequenced in a study of Graves' ophthalmopathy and Graves' hyperthyroidism. Amplification of the TCR beta CDR3 regions used RNA transcripts (as template). The authors performed first-round RT-PCR with HTBI primers and then a second-round multiplex PCR. TCRdb reanalysed the multiplex PCR reads using MiXCR and keeps one entry per CDR3 protein. The data show more than 1,000,000 distinct CDR3 sequences, about 38% seen once. The sequenced material came from peripheral blood or thyroid tissue (not recorded which). These receptors all come from an adult man with Graves' hyperthyroidism.

This clonotype was seen at least ten times. The J gene is TRBJ2-5, the V gene TRBV29-1, with D perhaps being TRBD1 or TRBD2 (5 bases each). In germline, CDR1 is SQVTM, CDR2 ANQGSEA. The V and J ends lost 8 bases and 4 bases respectively, with 17 bases between them. The CDR3 has 13 residues. The CDR3 spells CSSRRGDIETQYF. DNA for the CDR3: TGCAGCTCCCGCCGAGGGGATATAGAGACCCAGTACTTC.

This clonotype was found many times. V is TRBV10-1 and J is TRBJ1-1; D is uncertain. The ends were cut back, 0 bases at V and 4 bases at J, with 12 bases in the middle. The CDR3 extends over 15 amino acids. Looked up from germline, CDR1 is WNHNN and CDR2 is SYGVQD (reference sequence). The DNA of the CDR3 is TGCGCCAGCAGTGAGTCGACTCGTGTACCCACTGAAGCTTTCTTT. It is translated as CASSESTRVPTEAFF.

This clonotype was counted at least ten times. This chain links TRBV10-3 with TRBJ2-7, with D perhaps TRBD2 (6 bases). CDR3 length equals 14 residues. Germline V gene sequence: CDR1 ENHRY, CDR2 SYGVKD. V lost 10 bases and J lost 3, with 19 bases in between. This CDR3 is CATHLGGEGYEQYF. For the CDR3, the DNA is TGTGCCACCCACCTAGGAGGGGAAGGCTACGAGCAGTACTTC.

V gene TRBV28 combines with J gene TRBJ2-5; TRBD1 matches 10 bases. CDR1 and CDR2 from the germline V gene are MDHEN and SYDVKM. CDR3 length equals 14 residues. Trimming cost V 7 bases and J 5 bases; bases outside gene matches: 7. The CDR3 loop is CASKPGTGVETQYF. CDR3 coding DNA: TGTGCCAGCAAGCCCGGGACAGGGGTCGAGACCCAGTACTTC.

Many counts were recorded for this clonotype. The CDR3 nucleotides read TGTGCCAGCAGCTCGAGGACAGGGGGAGCCGGGGAGCTGTTTTTT. Amino acid sequence: CASSSRTGGAGELFF. The chain employs TRBV7-8 and TRBJ2-2, with 10 bases lining up with TRBD1. V shed 4 bases and J 6 bases; nucleotides not matched to a gene: 5. Germline CDR1 reads SGHVS; CDR2 reads FQNEAQ. This CDR3 has 15 residues. The whole variable domain, remainder taken from reference TRBV7-8 and TRBJ2-2, is GAGVSQSPRYKVAKRGQDVALRCDPISGHVSLFWYQQALGQGPEFLTYFQNEAQLDKSGLPSDRFFAERPEGSVSTLKIQRTQQEDSAVYLCASSSRTGGAGELFFGEGSRLTVL.

Ten or more counts support this clonotype. This chain joins TRBV10-3 and TRBJ2-5; D is unclear. The CDR3 contains 15 residues. The germline CDR1 and CDR2 sequences are ENHRY and SYGVKD. Trimming left V 3 bases short and J 2 bases short, with 13 bases between. In DNA, the CDR3 is TGTGCCATCAGTGACCGAATACCGAATCAAGAGACCCAGTACTTC. Translation: CAISDRIPNQETQYF.

The V call is TRBV30, the J call TRBJ2-6; no clear D gene. Between the trimmed V and J ends, which lost 7 bases and 0 bases, there was a span of 10 bases. The CDR3 loop spans 14 amino acids. In germline, CDR1 is GTSNPN, CDR2 SVGIG (reference sequence). The CDR3 sequence is CALKGFSGANVLTF. CDR3 nucleotides: TGTGCCTTAAAAGGGTTCTCTGGGGCCAACGTCCTGACTTTC.

This clonotype was found many times. This rearrangement joins TRBV6-6 to TRBJ1-6, with unresolved D. Germline values: CDR1 MNHNY, CDR2 SVGAGI (reference sequence). The CDR3 consists of 12 residues. Trimming took off 6 bases at V and 9 bases at J, with 9 bases between the two ends. CDR3 sequence reads: CASSPEGSPLHF. The CDR3 DNA reads TGTGCCAGCAGCCCCGAAGGTTCACCCCTCCACTTT.

The chain uses TRBV12-3 or TRBV12-4 and TRBJ1-3; D is perhaps TRBD1 (6 bases). The CDR3 spans 14 residues. V lost 10 bases, J lost 8 bases, and 21 bases lay in between. The CDR3 coding sequence is TGTGCCATCAGCCGACATGGGGGCGTAGACACCATATATTTT. Protein product: CAISRHGGVDTIYF.

This rearrangement joins TRBV29-1 to TRBJ1-2, with D uncertain. The germline V gene has CDR1 SQVTM and CDR2 ANQGSEA. Trimming cost V 2 bases and J 9 bases, with 13 bases left between them. The CDR3 is 12 amino acids. The CDR3 loop reads CSVEKGYESYTF. The CDR3 nucleotides are TGCAGCGTTGAAAAGGGCTACGAGAGCTACACCTTC. The whole variable domain, remainder taken from reference TRBV29-1 and TRBJ1-2, is SAVISQKPSRDICQRGTSLTIQCQVDSQVTMMFWYRQQPGQSLTLIATANQGSEATYESGFVIDKFPISRPNLTFSTLTVSNMSPEDSSIYLCSVEKGYESYTFGSGTRLTVV.

In its sample, this clonotype was seen many times. The genes are TRBV24-1 and TRBJ2-2; the match to TRBD1 covers 7 bases. Trimming at V came to 5 bases and at J to 3 bases, leaving 5 bases not matched to a gene. CDR3 size: 15 residues. Germline CDR1 KGHDR, CDR2 SFDVKD. The CDR3 nucleotides are TGTGCCACCAGTGCAGGGGGTTCTTACACCGGGGAGCTGTTTTTT. Translating it yields CATSAGGSYTGELFF.

The V call is TRBV29-1, the J call TRBJ2-2; D gene uncertain. V was clipped by 7 bases and J by 0 bases, with 9 bases between them. CDR1 and CDR2 (germline): SQVTM, ANQGSEA. This CDR3 has 13 amino acids. The CDR3 DNA follows: TGCAGCGCCGAGGTGGCGAACACCGGGGAGCTGTTTTTT. Translated, it gives CSAEVANTGELFF.

This clonotype turned up a few times. The chain employs TRBV12-3 or TRBV12-4 and TRBJ1-5; 10 bases map to TRBD1. CDR3 length: 15 amino acids. Trimming took 4 bases from V and 5 from J; bases not matched to a gene: 5. CDR3 sequence reads: CASSSPGQGYQPQHF. For the CDR3, the DNA is TGTGCCAGCAGTTCGCCGGGACAGGGGTATCAGCCCCAGCATTTT.

This clonotype was counted ten times or more. The CDR3 reads CASSFGTGNYEQYF. The DNA for the CDR3 is TGTGCCAGCAGTTTCGGGACAGGTAACTACGAGCAGTACTTC. This rearrangement joins TRBV12-3 or TRBV12-4 to TRBJ2-7, with 8 bases lining up with TRBD1. V gave up 3 bases and J gave up 3 bases; unmatched junction bases: 4. The CDR3 runs to 14 residues.

This clonotype was picked up a small number of times. A much larger clone lies one base from this, so it may be a read error. The chain carries TRBV7-9 and TRBJ1-2; tentative D call: TRBD1 (6 bases). Germline values: CDR1 SEHNR, CDR2 FQNEAQ (reference sequence). The CDR3 consists of 15 residues. V was clipped by 5 bases and J by 7 bases, with 20 bases between them. CDR3 residues: CASSPESTGVCGYTF. DNA for the CDR3: TGTGCCAGCAGCCCCGAGTCGACAGGCGTCTGTGGCTACACCTTC.

Turning to this clonotype: One junction end disagrees with the germline gene, perhaps due to a read error. The gene calls are TRBV7-9 and TRBJ2-7, with 11 bases fitting TRBD1. Germline assignment: CDR1 SEHNR and CDR2 FQNEAQ (reference sequence). This CDR3 spans 15 amino acids. The CDR3 DNA follows: TGTGCCAGCAGCGAGGAGGACAGGGGGCCAGACGAGCAGTGCTTC. Residues: CASSEEDRGPDEQCF.